The sequence of this TCR beta chain was determined in a study of T cells in Graves' hyperthyroidism and ophthalmopathy. Study context: Peripheral blood was collected at initial diagnosis, before any treatment.

Diagnostic decisions used clinical symptoms, serum thyroxine and TRAb, thyroid ultrasound and orbital computed tomography. Amplification targeted TCR beta CDR3 regions from RNA transcripts. TCR CDR3 underwent first-round RT-PCR with the HTBI primer set. TCRdb independently ran MiXCR on the multiplex PCR reads; one entry per CDR3 protein. The sample includes 25,000 to 30,000 distinct CDR3 sequences, roughly 46% of them seen just once. Findings and limits, study-wide: Also found in blood were most expanded thyroid clonotypes above 0.001.

As to this clonotype: The antigen is undetermined.

This CDR3 comprises 19 residues. Germline V gives CDR1 SNHLY, CDR2 FYNNEI. V was pared by 6 bases and J by 4 bases, with 9 bases of the junction left unmatched. Sequenced input: blood. The clonotype originates from a young woman with Graves' hyperthyroidism. The chain joins TRBV2 to TRBJ2-6, with 16 bases that match TRBD2. The CDR3 loop is CASRAGTSGRATGANVLTF. Here the CDR3 DNA reads TGTGCCAGCAGGGCCGGGACTAGCGGGAGGGCCACGGGGGCCAACGTCCTGACTTTC.